The present T cell receptor beta chain was sequenced within a study of breast tumors, draining lymph nodes, adjacent tissues. Findings and caveats of the study: Luminal-like breast cancer showed significantly higher tumor–nontumor repertoire similarity than basal-like.

Axillary draining lymph nodes of breast cancer patients supplied the node samples. Details on this clonotype: Its cognate antigen is unknown. With a much larger clone just one base away, this may be a read error.

CDR1 and CDR2 (germline): MRHNA, SNTAGT. The CDR3 loop spans 14 amino acids. The germline V and J ends were trimmed by 6 bases and 4 bases, with 10 bases remaining between them. TCRdb re-called the multiplex PCR reads through MiXCR, storing one row per CDR3 protein. This sample has over 250,000 distinct CDR3 sequences, with 30% found just once. The clonotype was recovered from a female donor with breast cancer. Some clones in this sample may be carry-over from other donors' samples. The genes are TRBV6-4 and TRBJ2-6, with D unresolved. Sequenced input: axillary lymph node tissue. For the CDR3, the DNA is TGTGCCAGCAGACACCGATCCGGGGCCAACGTCCTGACTTTC. This translates into CASRHRSGANVLTF.